Each of the 2 T cell receptor beta chains below was sequenced from the same sample in a study of shared clonotypes between healthy human individuals. The table came from immunoSEQ multiplex PCR; TCRdb's copy has only in-frame clones and leaves some out. Of roughly 1,100,000 clones listed, roughly 70% are singletons. What was sequenced was memory CD4+ T cells sorted from blood. Stated subset: CD45RA-negative fraction. These receptors were taken from a man younger than 35 in good health.

V usage is TRBV7-2 and J usage is TRBJ2-1; D might be TRBD2 (5 bases). V was shortened by 4 bases and J by 6 bases, with 13 bases between the two germline ends. Germline V gene sequence: CDR1 SGHTA, CDR2 FQGNSA. The CDR3 totals 14 residues. CDR3 nucleotide sequence: TGTGCCAGCAGCTCCGGCGGGTCGATCAATGAGCAGTTCTTC. It codes for CASSSGGSINEQFF.

J is TRBJ2-5 and V is TRBV7-2; 7 bases align to TRBD2. Trimming removed 4 bases from V and 5 bases from J; junction bases left unmatched: 7. This CDR3 contains 14 residues. Per germline, CDR1 SGHTA and CDR2 FQGNSA. The CDR3 nucleotides are TGTGCCAGCAGCTCCCGATGGGGGGGTGAGACCCAGTACTTC. It translates to CASSSRWGGETQYF.